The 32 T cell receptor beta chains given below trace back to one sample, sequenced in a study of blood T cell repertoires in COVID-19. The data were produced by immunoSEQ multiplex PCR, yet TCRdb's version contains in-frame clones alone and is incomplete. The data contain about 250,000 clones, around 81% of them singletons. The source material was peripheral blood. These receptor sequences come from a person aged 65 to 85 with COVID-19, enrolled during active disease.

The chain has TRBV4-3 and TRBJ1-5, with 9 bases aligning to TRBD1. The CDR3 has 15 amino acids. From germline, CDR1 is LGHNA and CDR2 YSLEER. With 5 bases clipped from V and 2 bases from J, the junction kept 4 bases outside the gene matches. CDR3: CASSLDRGGNQPQHF. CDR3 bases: TGCGCCAGCAGCTTGGACAGGGGAGGCAATCAGCCCCAGCATTTT.

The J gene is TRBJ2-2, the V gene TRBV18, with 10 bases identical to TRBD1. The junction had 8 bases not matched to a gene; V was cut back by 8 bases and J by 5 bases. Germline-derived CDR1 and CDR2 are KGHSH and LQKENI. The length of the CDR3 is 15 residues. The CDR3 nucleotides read TGTGCCAGCAGCGCCGGGACAGGGGTAACCGGGGAGCTGTTTTTT. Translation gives CASSAGTGVTGELFF.

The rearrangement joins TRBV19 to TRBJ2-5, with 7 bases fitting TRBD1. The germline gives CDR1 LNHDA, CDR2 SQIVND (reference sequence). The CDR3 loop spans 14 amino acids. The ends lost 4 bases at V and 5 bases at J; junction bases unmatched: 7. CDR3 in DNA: TGTGCCAGTAGTAACCGACAGGGCTGGGAGACCCAGTACTTC. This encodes CASSNRQGWETQYF.

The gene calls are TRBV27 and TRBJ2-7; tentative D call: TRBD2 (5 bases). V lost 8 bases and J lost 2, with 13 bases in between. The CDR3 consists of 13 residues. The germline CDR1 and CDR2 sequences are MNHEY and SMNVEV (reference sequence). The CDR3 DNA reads TGTGCCAGCGGATCCGGGGATGCCTACGAGCAGTACTTC. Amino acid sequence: CASGSGDAYEQYF.

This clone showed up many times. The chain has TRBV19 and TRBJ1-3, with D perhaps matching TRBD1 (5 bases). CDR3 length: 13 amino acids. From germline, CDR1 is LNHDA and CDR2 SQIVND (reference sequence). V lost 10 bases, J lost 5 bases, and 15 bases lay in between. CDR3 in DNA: TGTGCCACGGAGGGACTTAAAAGAAACACCATATATTTT. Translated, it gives CATEGLKRNTIYF.

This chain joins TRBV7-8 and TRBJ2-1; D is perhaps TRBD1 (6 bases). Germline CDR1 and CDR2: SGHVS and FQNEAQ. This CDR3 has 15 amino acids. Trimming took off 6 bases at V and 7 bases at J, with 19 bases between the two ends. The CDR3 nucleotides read TGTGCCAGCAGTCGAAATCCCGGGACATCGAATGAGCAGTTCTTC. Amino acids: CASSRNPGTSNEQFF.

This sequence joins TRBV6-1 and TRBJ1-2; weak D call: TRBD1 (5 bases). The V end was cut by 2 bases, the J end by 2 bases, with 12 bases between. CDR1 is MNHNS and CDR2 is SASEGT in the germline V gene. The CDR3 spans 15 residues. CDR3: CASSEFGAENYGYTF. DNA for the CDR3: TGTGCCAGCAGTGAATTTGGGGCGGAGAACTATGGCTACACCTTC.

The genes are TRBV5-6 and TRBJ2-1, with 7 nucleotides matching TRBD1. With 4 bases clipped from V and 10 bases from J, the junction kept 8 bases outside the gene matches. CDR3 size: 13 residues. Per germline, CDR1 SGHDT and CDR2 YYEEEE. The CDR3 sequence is CASSPGPGGEQFF. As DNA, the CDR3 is TGTGCCAGCAGCCCCGGGCCAGGGGGAGAGCAGTTCTTC.

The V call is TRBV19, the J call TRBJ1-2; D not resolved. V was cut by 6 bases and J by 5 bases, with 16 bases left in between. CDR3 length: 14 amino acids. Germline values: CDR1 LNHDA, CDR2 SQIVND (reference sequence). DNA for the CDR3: TGTGCCAGTAGCTCTGGTGCAGGTTCTTATGGCTACACCTTC. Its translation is CASSSGAGSYGYTF. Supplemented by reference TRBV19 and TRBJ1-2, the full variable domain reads DGGITQSPKYLFRKEGQNVTLSCEQNLNHDAMYWYRQDPGQGLRLIYYSQIVNDFQKGDIAEGYSVSREKKESFPLTVTSAQKNPTAFYLCASSSGAGSYGYTFGSGTRLTVV.

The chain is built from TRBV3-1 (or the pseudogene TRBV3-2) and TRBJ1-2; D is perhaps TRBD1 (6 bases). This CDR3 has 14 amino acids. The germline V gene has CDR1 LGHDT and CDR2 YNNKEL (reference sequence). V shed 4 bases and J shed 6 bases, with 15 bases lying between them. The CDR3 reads CASSLQGVKNGYTF. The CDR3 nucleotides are TGTGCCAGCAGCCTACAGGGTGTCAAGAATGGCTACACCTTC.

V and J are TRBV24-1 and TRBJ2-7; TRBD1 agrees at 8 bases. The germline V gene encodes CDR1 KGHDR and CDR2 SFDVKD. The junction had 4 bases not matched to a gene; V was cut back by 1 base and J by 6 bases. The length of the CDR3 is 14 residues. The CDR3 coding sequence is TGTGCCACCAGTGATTTTTCCGGGACAGGCGAGCAGTACTTC. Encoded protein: CATSDFSGTGEQYF.

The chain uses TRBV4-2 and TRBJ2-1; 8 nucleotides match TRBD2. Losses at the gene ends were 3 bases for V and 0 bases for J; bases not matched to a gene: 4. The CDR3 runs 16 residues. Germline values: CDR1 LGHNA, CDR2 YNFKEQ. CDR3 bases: TGTGCCAGCAGCCACCAACTAGCGGACTCCTACAATGAGCAGTTCTTC. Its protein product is CASSHQLADSYNEQFF.

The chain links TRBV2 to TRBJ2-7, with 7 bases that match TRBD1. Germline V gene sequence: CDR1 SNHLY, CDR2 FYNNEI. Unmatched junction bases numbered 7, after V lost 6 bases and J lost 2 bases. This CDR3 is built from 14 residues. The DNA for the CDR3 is TGTGCCAGCAGCCGGGACAGTTACACCTACGAGCAGTACTTC. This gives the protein CASSRDSYTYEQYF.

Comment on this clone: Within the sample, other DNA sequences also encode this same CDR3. This CDR3 is CASSPGATGTEQYF. In DNA form, the CDR3 reads TGTGCCAGCTCACCAGGCGCGACAGGGACCGAGCAGTACTTC. The chain joins TRBV18 to TRBJ2-7, with 7 bases matching TRBD1. Trimming cost V 2 bases and J 6 bases; bases outside gene matches: 7. Per the germline V gene, CDR1 is KGHSH and CDR2 is LQKENI. CDR3 length: 14 amino acids.

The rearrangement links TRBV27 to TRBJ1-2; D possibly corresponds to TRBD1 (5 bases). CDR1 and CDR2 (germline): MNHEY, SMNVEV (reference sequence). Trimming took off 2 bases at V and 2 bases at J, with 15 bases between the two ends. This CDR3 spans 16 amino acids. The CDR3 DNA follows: TGTGCCAGCAGTTTAGCTTTGGGGGGGGAGAACTATGGCTACACCTTC. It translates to CASSLALGGENYGYTF.

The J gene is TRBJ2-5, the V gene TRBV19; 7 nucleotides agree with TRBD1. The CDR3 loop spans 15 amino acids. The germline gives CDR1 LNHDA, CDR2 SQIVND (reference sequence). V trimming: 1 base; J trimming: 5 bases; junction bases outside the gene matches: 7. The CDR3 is CASSIVVRGWETQYF. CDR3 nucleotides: TGTGCCAGTAGTATAGTGGTCAGGGGGTGGGAGACCCAGTACTTC.

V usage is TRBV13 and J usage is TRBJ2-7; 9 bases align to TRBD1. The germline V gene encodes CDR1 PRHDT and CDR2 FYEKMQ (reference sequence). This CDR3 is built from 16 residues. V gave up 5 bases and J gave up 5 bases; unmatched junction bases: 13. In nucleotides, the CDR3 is TGTGCCAGCAGCCTCGGCTTTGGACAGGGGACCCACGAGCAGTACTTC. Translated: CASSLGFGQGTHEQYF.

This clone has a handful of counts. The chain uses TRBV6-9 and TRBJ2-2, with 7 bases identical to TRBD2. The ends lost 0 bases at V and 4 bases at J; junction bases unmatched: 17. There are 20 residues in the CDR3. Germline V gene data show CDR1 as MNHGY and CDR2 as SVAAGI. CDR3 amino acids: CASSYSPLGGTEAGTGELFF. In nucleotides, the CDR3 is TGTGCCAGCAGTTATTCACCACTCGGGGGGACCGAGGCGGGCACCGGGGAGCTGTTTTTT.

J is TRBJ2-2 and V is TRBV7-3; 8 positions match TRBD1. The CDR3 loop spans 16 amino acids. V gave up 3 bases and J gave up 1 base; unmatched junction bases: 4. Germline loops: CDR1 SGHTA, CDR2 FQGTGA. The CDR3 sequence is CASSFTGGMNTGELFF. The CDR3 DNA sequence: TGTGCCAGCAGCTTTACAGGGGGGATGAACACCGGGGAGCTGTTTTTT.

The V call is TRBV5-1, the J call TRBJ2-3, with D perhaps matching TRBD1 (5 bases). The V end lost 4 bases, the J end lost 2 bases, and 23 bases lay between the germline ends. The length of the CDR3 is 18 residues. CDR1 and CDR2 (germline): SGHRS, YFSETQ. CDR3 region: CASSPGRTHLGHTDTQYF. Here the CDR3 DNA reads TGCGCCAGCAGCCCCGGACGTACCCACTTGGGGCACACAGATACGCAGTATTTT.

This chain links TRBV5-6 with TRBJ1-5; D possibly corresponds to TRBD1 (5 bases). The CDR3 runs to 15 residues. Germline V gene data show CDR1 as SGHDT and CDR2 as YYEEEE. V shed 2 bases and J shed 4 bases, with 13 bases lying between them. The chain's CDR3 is CASSFGMDKNQPQHF. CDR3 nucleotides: TGTGCCAGCAGCTTTGGTATGGACAAGAATCAGCCCCAGCATTTT.

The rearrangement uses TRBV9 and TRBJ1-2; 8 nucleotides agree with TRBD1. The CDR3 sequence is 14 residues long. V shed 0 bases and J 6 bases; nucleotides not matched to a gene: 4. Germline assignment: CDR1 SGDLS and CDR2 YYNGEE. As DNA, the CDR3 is TGTGCCAGCAGCGTAGGAACAGGGGGTAATGGCTACACCTTC. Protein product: CASSVGTGGNGYTF.

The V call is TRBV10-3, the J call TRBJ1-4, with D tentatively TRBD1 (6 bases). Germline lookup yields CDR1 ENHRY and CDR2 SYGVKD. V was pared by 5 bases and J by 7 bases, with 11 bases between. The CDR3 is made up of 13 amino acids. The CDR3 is CAISTGFREKLFF. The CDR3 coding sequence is TGTGCCATCAGTACAGGGTTTCGTGAAAAACTGTTTTTT.

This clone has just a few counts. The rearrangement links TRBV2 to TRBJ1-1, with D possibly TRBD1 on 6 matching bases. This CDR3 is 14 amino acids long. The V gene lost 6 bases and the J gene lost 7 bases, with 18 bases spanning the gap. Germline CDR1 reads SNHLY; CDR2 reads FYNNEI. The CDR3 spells CASRPTGPFGEAFF. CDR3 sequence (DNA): TGTGCCAGCAGACCCACAGGGCCCTTCGGTGAAGCTTTCTTT.

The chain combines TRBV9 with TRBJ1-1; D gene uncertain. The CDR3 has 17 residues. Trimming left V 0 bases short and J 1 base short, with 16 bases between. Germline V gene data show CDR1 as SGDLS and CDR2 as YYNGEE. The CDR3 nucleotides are TGTGCCAGCAGCGTAGAACCTGGATCTACAGAGAACACTGAAGCTTTCTTT. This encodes CASSVEPGSTENTEAFF.

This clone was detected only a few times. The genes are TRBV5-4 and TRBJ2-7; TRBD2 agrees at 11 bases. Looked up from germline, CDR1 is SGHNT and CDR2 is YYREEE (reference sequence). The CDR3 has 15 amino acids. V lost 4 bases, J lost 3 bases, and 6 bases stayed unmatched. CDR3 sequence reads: CASSQTSGSIYEQYF. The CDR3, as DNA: TGTGCCAGCAGCCAAACTAGCGGGAGCATCTACGAGCAGTACTTC.

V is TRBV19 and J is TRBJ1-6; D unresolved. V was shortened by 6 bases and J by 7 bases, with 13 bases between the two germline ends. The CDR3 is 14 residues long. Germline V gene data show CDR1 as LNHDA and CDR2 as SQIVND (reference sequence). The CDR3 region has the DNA TGTGCCAGTAGAATCCCCGGCGGGAATTCACCCCTCCACTTT. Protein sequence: CASRIPGGNSPLHF.

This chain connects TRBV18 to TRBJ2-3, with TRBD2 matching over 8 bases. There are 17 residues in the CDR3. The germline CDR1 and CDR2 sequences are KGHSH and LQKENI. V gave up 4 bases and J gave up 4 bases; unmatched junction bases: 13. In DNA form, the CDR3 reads TGTGCCAGCTCACAAAAAATGACAGCGGGAGTTGCAGATACGCAGTATTTT. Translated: CASSQKMTAGVADTQYF.

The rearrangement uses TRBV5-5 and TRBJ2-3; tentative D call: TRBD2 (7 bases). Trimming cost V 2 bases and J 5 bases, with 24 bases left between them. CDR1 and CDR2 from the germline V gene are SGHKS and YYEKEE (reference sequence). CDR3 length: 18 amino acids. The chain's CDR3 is CASSFPGGSGVGGDTQYF. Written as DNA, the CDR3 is TGTGCCAGCAGCTTTCCGGGGGGCAGCGGGGTAGGTGGAGATACGCAGTATTTT.

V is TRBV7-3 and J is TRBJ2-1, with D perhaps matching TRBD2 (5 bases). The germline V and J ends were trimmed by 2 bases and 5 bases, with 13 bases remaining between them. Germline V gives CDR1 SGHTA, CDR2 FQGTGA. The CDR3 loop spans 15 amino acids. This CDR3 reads CASSLGLAVNNEQFF. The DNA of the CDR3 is TGTGCCAGCAGCTTAGGGCTAGCAGTTAACAATGAGCAGTTCTTC.

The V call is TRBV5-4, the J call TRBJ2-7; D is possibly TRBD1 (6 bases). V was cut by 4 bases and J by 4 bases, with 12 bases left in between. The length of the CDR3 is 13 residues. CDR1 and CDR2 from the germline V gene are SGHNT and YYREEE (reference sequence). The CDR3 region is CASSDGTIYEQYF. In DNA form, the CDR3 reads TGTGCCAGCAGCGACGGGACAATATACGAGCAGTACTTC.

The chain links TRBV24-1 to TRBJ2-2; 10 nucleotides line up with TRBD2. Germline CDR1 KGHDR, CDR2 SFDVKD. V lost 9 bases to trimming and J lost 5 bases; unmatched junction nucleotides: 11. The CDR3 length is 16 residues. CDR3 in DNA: TGTGCCACCTCTAGTCTAGCGGGAGTTGGGACCGGGGAGCTGTTTTTT. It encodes CATSSLAGVGTGELFF.